The present TCR beta chain was sequenced within a study of cytomegalovirus exposure and HLA in healthy donors. The PCR was carried out with 60 Vbeta primers and 13 Jbeta primers. Original methodology: The authors later counted 75 million to 90 million unique TCR beta chains, 9.5 million to 11 million of them shared. The table came from immunoSEQ multiplex PCR; TCRdb's copy has only in-frame clones and leaves some out. V and J calls plus clone size are reproduced from that table; the DNA served to infer D and trimming. The table records about 190,000 clones, approximately 79% of them present only once. V was pared by 8 bases and J by 4 bases, with 9 bases between. CDR1 and CDR2 from the germline V gene are GTSNPN and SVGIG (reference sequence). The CDR3 consists of 12 residues.

The receptor was isolated from a man in his forties in good health and CMV-seropositive. This chain connects TRBV30 to TRBJ2-6; TRBD1 is a possible D gene (6 bases). Sequenced material: PBMCs. CDR3 residues: CAVGTGANVLTF. CDR3 DNA: TGTGCCGTCGGGACAGGGGCCAACGTCCTGACTTTC.